The 26 T cell receptor beta chains in this list originate from one sample, sequenced in a study of breast tumors, draining lymph nodes, adjacent tissues. Breast cancer patients provided tissue from their axillary draining lymph nodes. Each CDR3 protein gets one entry after TCRdb re-called the multiplex PCR reads with MiXCR. The sample has over 150,000 distinct CDR3 sequences, 25% to 40% seen once. Specimen: axillary lymph node tissue. The receptors come from a female donor with breast cancer. Some clones in this sample may be carry-over from other donors' samples.

For this clonotype: Here the CDR3 omits its conserved ending phenylalanine or tryptophan, so a read error is the likely source. It is unclear where the CDR3 begins or ends on the DNA, so no DNA is shown, and the CDR3 is as TCRdb lists it. The rearrangement uses TRBV2 and TRBJ1-6; TRBD1, the table's D call, was not compared with the DNA. Inclusive of both ends, the CDR3 amounts to 8 amino acids. Germline V gene lookup returns CDR1 SNHLY and CDR2 FYNNEI. The CDR3 here is CASSDDSS.

As to this clonotype: The final CDR3 position lacks the conserved phenylalanine or tryptophan, pointing to a likely read error. The DNA is left out, because the CDR3 cannot be placed on it with certainty; the CDR3 is given as TCRdb lists it. The rearrangement links TRBV7-2 to TRBJ1-4; the listed D gene, TRBD1, was not tested against the DNA. With termini counted, the CDR3 has 14 amino acids. Germline CDR1 reads SGHTA; CDR2 reads FQGNSA. The CDR3: CASSSDREGKKPFS.

With regard to this clonotype: The DNA is left out, because the CDR3 cannot be placed on it with certainty; the CDR3 is given as TCRdb lists it. This rearrangement joins TRBV14 to TRBJ2-1. The CDR3 numbers 17 amino acids, ends counted. Looked up from germline, CDR1 is SGHDN and CDR2 is FVKESK. CDR3 sequence: CASSIYLCSVVSFEQFF.

In its sample, this clonotype was seen a few times. The V and J genes are TRBV5-5 and TRBJ2-1; D uncertain. Germline values: CDR1 SGHKS, CDR2 YYEKEE (reference sequence). The CDR3 extends over 15 amino acids. Deletions cut 1 base from V and 6 bases from J, with 14 bases between. The CDR3 region is CASSLKGPAANEQFF. CDR3 coding DNA: TGTGCCAGCAGCTTGAAAGGGCCAGCCGCCAATGAGCAGTTCTTC.

The V and J genes are TRBV10-2 and TRBJ2-5; the match to TRBD2 covers 12 bases. With V trimmed by 7 bases and J by 5 bases, 17 bases remained unmatched. The germline V gene has CDR1 WSHSY and CDR2 SAAADI. This CDR3 comprises 18 residues. The CDR3 is CASKWGGASGRAGETQYF. The CDR3, as DNA: TGCGCCAGCAAGTGGGGGGGGGCTAGCGGGAGGGCGGGGGAGACCCAGTACTTC.

This clonotype showed up just a few times. This clone may be a read error of a much larger clone one base away. The chain has TRBV5-1 and TRBJ2-1; D is undetermined. This CDR3 comprises 13 residues. The germline V gene encodes CDR1 SGHRS and CDR2 YFSETQ. For the CDR3, the DNA is TGCGCCAGCAGCTTGGTACGGGTCAATGAGCAGTCCTTC. This encodes CASSLVRVNEQSF.

This clonotype was seen a handful of times. A much larger clonotype is one base distant, so this may be a read error. V is TRBV9 and J is TRBJ1-2, with D possibly TRBD1 on 5 matching bases. The CDR3 runs 15 residues. Germline lookup yields CDR1 SGDLS and CDR2 YYNGEE. The DNA for the CDR3 is TGTGCCAGCAGCGTAGAAGAGGGGCAAGGGTCTGGCTCCACCTTC. Its translation: CASSVEEGQGSGSTF.

This clonotype was found a few times. The CDR3 reads CASSRLWGGTSYEQYF. The CDR3 DNA reads as TGTGCCAGCAGTCGGCTTTGGGGGGGGACCTCCTACGAGCAGTACTTC. The V call is TRBV6-1, the J call TRBJ2-7, with TRBD2 matching over 7 bases. Germline CDR1 reads MNHNS; CDR2 reads SASEGT. The length of the CDR3 is 16 residues. Trimming removed 5 bases from V and 0 bases from J; junction bases left unmatched: 10.

In the case of this clonotype: With a much larger clone just one base away, this may be a read error. The rearrangement joins TRBV28 to TRBJ1-4, with D hard to call. The CDR3 totals 14 residues. From germline, CDR1 is MDHEN and CDR2 SYDVKM. The V gene lost 5 bases and the J gene lost 8 bases, with 15 bases spanning the gap. CDR3 in DNA: TGTGCCAGCAGTCCCCTCCAACAGAGAGAAAAACTGTTTTTT. It is translated as CASSPLQQREKLFF.

On this clonotype: A much bigger clone sits one base away, suggesting this may be a read error. The chain carries TRBV7-9 and TRBJ2-2; D is perhaps TRBD1 or TRBD2 (5 bases each). There are 12 residues in the CDR3. The germline gives CDR1 SEHNR, CDR2 FQNEAQ (reference sequence). CDR3 DNA sequence: TGTGCCAGCAGCCGGGGCTTCGGGGAGCTGTCTTTT. Amino acid sequence: CASSRGFGELSF.

The V and J genes are TRBV9 and TRBJ1-4; TRBD1 might be the D (6 bases). The CDR3 totals 15 residues. Trimming took 1 base from V and 7 from J, leaving 14 bases between them. In germline, CDR1 is SGDLS, CDR2 YYNGEE. The CDR3 nucleotides are TGTGCCAGCAGCGTAAGGGGGATAGGAGGTGAAAAACTGTTTTTT. Translation gives CASSVRGIGGEKLFF.

This clonotype was counted at least ten times. The V gene is TRBV2, the J gene TRBJ2-7, with 14 bases fitting TRBD2. The germline CDR1 and CDR2 sequences are SNHLY and FYNNEI. J was trimmed by 10 bases and V by 8 bases; bases with no gene match: 7. The CDR3 consists of 13 residues. The CDR3 here is CASGTSGGSSQYF. CDR3 bases: TGTGCCAGCGGGACTAGCGGGGGAAGTTCCCAGTACTTC.

This clonotype was counted at least ten times. The chain has TRBV24-1 and TRBJ2-1; 11 bases agree with TRBD2. This CDR3 comprises 14 residues. Germline CDR1 and CDR2: KGHDR and SFDVKD. The V and J ends lost 9 bases and 6 bases, in that order; junction bases with no gene match: 6. The CDR3 bases are TGTGCCACCGCCGGGACTAGCGGCCTCAATGAGCAGTTCTTC. Its translation: CATAGTSGLNEQFF.

There are many counts of this clonotype. A single base separates this from a much larger clone, so it may be a read error. This chain's CDR3 is CASSPTSQITDTRYF. The DNA for the CDR3 is TGTGCTAGCAGCCCGACTTCGCAAATTACAGATACGCGGTATTTT. The chain joins TRBV7-7 to TRBJ2-3; D is ambiguous. CDR3 size: 15 residues. The germline V gene has CDR1 SSHAT and CDR2 FNYEAQ (reference sequence).

This clonotype turned up a few times. The chain carries TRBV6-2 or TRBV6-3 and TRBJ2-7; 8 bases align to TRBD2. The CDR3 is made up of 14 amino acids. Germline CDR1 MNHEY, CDR2 SVGEGT. Trimming at V came to 5 bases and at J to 4 bases, leaving 7 bases not matched to a gene. CDR3 amino acids: CASSHGGRWYEQYF. The DNA of the CDR3 is TGTGCCAGCAGTCACGGCGGGAGGTGGTACGAGCAGTACTTC.

The CDR3 loop reads CAREGQVNYGYTF. The CDR3 DNA follows: TGTGCTAGAGAAGGACAGGTTAACTATGGCTACACCTTC. The V and J genes are TRBV10-3 and TRBJ1-2; 7 nucleotides line up with TRBD1. The CDR3 is 13 residues long. Germline lookup yields CDR1 ENHRY and CDR2 SYGVKD.

Ten or more counts support this clonotype. V is TRBV5-1 and J is TRBJ1-6; TRBD1 aligns across 7 bases. The CDR3 is 15 residues long. Germline CDR1 SGHRS, CDR2 YFSETQ. V was pared by 1 base and J by 8 bases, with 6 bases of the junction left unmatched. As DNA, the CDR3 is TGCGCCAGCAGCTTGCAACCGGGACAGCATTCACCCCTCCACTTT. It is translated as CASSLQPGQHSPLHF.

The chain recombines TRBV7-3 with TRBJ1-2; D ambiguous. The germline CDR1 and CDR2 sequences are SGHTA and FQGTGA. V lost 2 bases and J lost 0, with 4 bases in between. The CDR3 spans 13 residues. CDR3 sequence (DNA): TGTGCCAGCAGCTTAGCAACTAACTATGGCTACACCTTC. It yields the protein CASSLATNYGYTF.

This clonotype was seen repeatedly, ten times or more. The chain has TRBV6-5 and TRBJ2-1; TRBD1 is a possible D gene (6 bases). V was trimmed by 8 bases and J by 10 bases, leaving 18 bases between them. Germline CDR1 reads MNHEY; CDR2 reads SVGAGI. This CDR3 is built from 13 residues. This CDR3 reads CASSRDTESEQFF. CDR3 nucleotide sequence: TGTGCCAGCTCCCGGGACACCGAATCAGAGCAGTTCTTC.

Details on this clonotype: One junction end disagrees with the germline gene, perhaps due to a read error. The chain is built from TRBV5-4 and TRBJ2-7, with D possibly being TRBD1 or TRBD2 (5 bases each). The CDR3 extends over 14 amino acids. CDR1 is SGHNT and CDR2 is YYREEE in the germline V gene (reference sequence). The CDR3 protein is CASSLAGADYGQYF. The CDR3 nucleotides read TGTGCCAGCAGCTTGGCCGGGGCAGATTACGGGCAGTACTTC.

This clonotype was seen repeatedly, ten times or more. The V gene is TRBV6-1, the J gene TRBJ2-7; D possibly corresponds to TRBD1 (8 bases). The ends were cut back, 3 bases at V and 1 base at J, with 13 bases in the middle. The germline gives CDR1 MNHNS, CDR2 SASEGT. The CDR3 is made up of 15 amino acids. For the CDR3, the DNA is TGTGCCAGCAGTGAGCAACAGGGGGGGTCCTACGAGCAGTACTTC. Its protein is CASSEQQGGSYEQYF.

With respect to this clonotype: This may be a read error, as it is one base from a much larger clone. The V and J genes are TRBV7-8 and TRBJ2-7; TRBD2 is a possible D gene (6 bases). V lost 5 bases to trimming and J lost 0 bases, with 14 bases between them. Germline CDR1 and CDR2: SGHVS and FQNEAQ. This CDR3 has 15 residues. The CDR3 region is CASSRAGGGSYEQYF. The CDR3 DNA is TGTGCCAGCAGCCGGGCTGGGGGAGGCTCCTACGAGCAGTACTTC.

This clonotype occurred many times. J is TRBJ1-4 and V is TRBV11-1, with TRBD1 matching 8 bases. Germline assignment: CDR1 SGHAT and CDR2 FQDESV (reference sequence). The CDR3 is 14 residues long. V lost 5 bases and J lost 8; bases outside the gene matches: 7. The CDR3 nucleotides read TGTGCCAGCAGCCGCGGACAGGGTGGGGAAAAACTGTTTTTT. Protein: CASSRGQGGEKLFF.

This clonotype was seen at least ten times. The V gene is TRBV5-8, the J gene TRBJ2-5, with D possibly TRBD2 on 5 matching bases. The V and J ends lost 4 bases and 2 bases respectively, with 9 bases between them. CDR1 is SGHTS and CDR2 is YDEGEE in the germline V gene. The CDR3 runs to 13 residues. The CDR3 protein is CASSPGFQETQYF. Here the CDR3 DNA reads TGTGCCAGCAGCCCGGGATTTCAAGAGACCCAGTACTTC.

This clonotype was picked up many times. The chain combines TRBV27 with TRBJ2-7, with D unresolved. The length of the CDR3 is 14 residues. With 3 bases removed from V and 0 bases from J, the gap between germline ends came to 9 bases. CDR1 and CDR2 from the germline V gene are MNHEY and SMNVEV (reference sequence). Here the CDR3 reads CASSFKKLSYEQYF. The DNA for the CDR3 is TGTGCCAGCAGTTTTAAAAAGCTCTCCTACGAGCAGTACTTC.

This clonotype was counted at least ten times. The chain couples TRBV5-6 to TRBJ2-1; D unresolved. Trimming cost V 6 bases and J 1 base, with 14 bases left between them. CDR3 length equals 15 residues. CDR1 is SGHDT and CDR2 is YYEEEE in the germline V gene. The CDR3 DNA sequence: TGTGCCAGCACCCCCGGTCACGGTTCCTACAATGAGCAGTTCTTC. It encodes CASTPGHGSYNEQFF.